A single sample is the source of the 3 T cell receptor beta chains below, sequenced in a study of blood T cell repertoires in COVID-19. The assay was immunoSEQ multiplex PCR, and TCRdb's table has in-frame clones only and misses some. Altogether roughly 97,000 clones are present, roughly 84% being singletons, with the ten largest covering roughly a quarter. The sequenced sample was peripheral blood. These receptors were obtained from a man aged 55 to 70 with acute or convalescent COVID-19.

This chain joins TRBV11-2 and TRBJ2-3; TRBD2 agrees at 8 bases. With V trimmed by 5 bases and J by 6 bases, 7 bases remained unmatched. Looked up from germline, CDR1 is SGHAT and CDR2 is FQNNGV. The CDR3 is 14 residues long. CDR3 amino acids: CASSMSRLADTQYF. CDR3 sequence (DNA): TGTGCCAGCAGCATGAGCAGACTAGCGGATACGCAGTATTTT.

The chain carries TRBV5-4 and TRBJ1-3; D is undetermined. In germline, CDR1 is SGHNT, CDR2 YYREEE (reference sequence). Between the trimmed V and J ends, which lost 3 bases and 7 bases, there was a span of 17 bases. This CDR3 is 15 amino acids long. The CDR3 loop reads CASSSGGPQDNTIYF. CDR3 coding DNA: TGTGCCAGCAGCTCCGGCGGGCCTCAGGACAACACCATATATTTT. Together with reference TRBV5-4 and TRBJ1-3, the CDR3 gives the full variable domain: ETGVTQSPTHLIKTRGQQVTLRCSSQSGHNTVSWYQQALGQGPQFIFQYYREEENGRGNFPPRFSGLQFPNYSSELNVNALELDDSALYLCASSSGGPQDNTIYFGEGSWLTVV.

This clone has just a few counts. This rearrangement joins TRBV10-2 to TRBJ1-2; TRBD1 is a possible D gene (5 bases). CDR1 and CDR2 (germline): WSHSY, SAAADI. The CDR3 has 13 amino acids. V shed 2 bases and J shed 10 bases, with 14 bases lying between them. CDR3 bases: TGCGCCAGCAGTGAGGCCGGGGGATGGGACTACACCTTC. Protein sequence: CASSEAGGWDYTF.